The 10 T cell receptor beta chains below were found in one sample sequenced in a study of blood T cell repertoires in COVID-19. Some clones are missing from TCRdb's copy, which holds only in-frame ones; the method was immunoSEQ multiplex PCR. The sample yields more than 35,000 clones, over 75% seen once. Sequenced: peripheral blood. These TCRs come from a human donor in a cohort sampled during active COVID-19.

The CDR3 region is CASSESRRGAGNTIYF. The CDR3 DNA sequence: TGCGCCAGCAGTGAGTCGCGCAGGGGAGCTGGAAACACCATATATTTT. This rearrangement joins TRBV10-1 to TRBJ1-3; D perhaps matches TRBD1 (6 bases). Germline V CDR1 and CDR2: WNHNN, SYGVQD (reference sequence). This CDR3 has 16 residues. Between the trimmed V and J ends, which lost 0 bases and 2 bases, there was a span of 11 bases.

The gene calls are TRBV4-1 and TRBJ2-6; a weak D match, TRBD1 (5 bases). V was trimmed by 6 bases and J by 0 bases, leaving 18 bases between them. The CDR3 covers 18 residues. Looked up from germline, CDR1 is MGHRA and CDR2 is YSYEKL. The CDR3 here is CASRDSGRKVSGANVLTF. The DNA for the CDR3 is TGCGCCAGCAGAGACAGTGGACGTAAAGTCTCTGGGGCCAACGTCCTGACTTTC.

CDR3 in DNA: TGTGCCAGCACTAGGGGGAGTGGCTATGGCTACACCTTC. This encodes CASTRGSGYGYTF. J is TRBJ1-2 and V is TRBV28, with D tentatively TRBD1 (6 bases). Germline V lookup: CDR1 MDHEN, CDR2 SYDVKM. This CDR3 is built from 13 residues. Trimming removed 7 bases from V and 4 bases from J, with 13 bases in between.

This rearrangement joins TRBV28 to TRBJ1-4; D possibly corresponds to TRBD1 (6 bases). Trimming stripped 5 bases from V and 7 bases from J, with 17 bases between. Germline loops: CDR1 MDHEN, CDR2 SYDVKM. CDR3 length: 15 amino acids. In DNA, the CDR3 is TGTGCCAGCAGTCCCTCGGGGGGGCGGGCTGAAAAACTGTTTTTT. It is translated as CASSPSGGRAEKLFF. Complete variable domain (other parts from reference TRBV28 and TRBJ1-4): DVKVTQSSRYLVKRTGEKVFLECVQDMDHENMFWYRQDPGLGLRLIYFSYDVKMKEKGDIPEGYSVSREKKERFSLILESASTNQTSMYLCASSPSGGRAEKLFFGSGTQLSVL.

The V and J genes are TRBV5-1 and TRBJ2-1; 8 bases are a match to TRBD2. CDR1 is SGHRS, CDR2 YFSETQ, per germline. V lost 0 bases and J lost 3; bases outside the gene matches: 2. The CDR3 sequence is 15 residues long. DNA of the CDR3: TGCGCCAGCAGCTTGGGTAGCGGGAACTACAATGAGCAGTTCTTC. This translates into CASSLGSGNYNEQFF. Combining the CDR3 with reference TRBV5-1 and TRBJ2-1 gives the whole variable domain KAGVTQTPRYLIKTRGQQVTLSCSPISGHRSVSWYQQTPGQGLQFLFEYFSETQRNKGNFPGRFSGRQFSNSRSEMNVSTLELGDSALYLCASSLGSGNYNEQFFGPGTRLTVL.

This chain connects TRBV5-1 to TRBJ1-3; possibly TRBD1 for D (6 bases). The germline CDR1 and CDR2 sequences are SGHRS and YFSETQ. The CDR3 is 15 residues long. Trimming removed 4 bases at V and 1 base at J, with 12 bases between. For the CDR3, the DNA is TGCGCCAGCAGCCCTCGAGGGGGATCTGGAAACACCATATATTTT. Translated, it gives CASSPRGGSGNTIYF.

The gene calls are TRBV18 and TRBJ2-5, with no clear D. Deletions cut 4 bases from V and 0 bases from J, with 9 bases between. Germline CDR1 reads KGHSH; CDR2 reads LQKENI. This CDR3 spans 14 amino acids. CDR3 amino acids: CASSRQRDQETQYF. The CDR3 DNA reads as TGTGCCAGCTCACGGCAGCGCGACCAAGAGACCCAGTACTTC.

The chain has TRBV24-1 and TRBJ2-2, with 7 bases that match TRBD1. Germline V gives CDR1 KGHDR, CDR2 SFDVKD. V shed 3 bases and J 0 bases; nucleotides not matched to a gene: 12. CDR3 size: 19 residues. The DNA for the CDR3 is TGTGCCACCAGTGATCCTTCGACAGGGACACCAACGAACACCGGGGAGCTGTTTTTT. Protein sequence: CATSDPSTGTPTNTGELFF.

This chain connects TRBV28 to TRBJ1-4; D unclear. Per the germline V gene, CDR1 is MDHEN and CDR2 is SYDVKM. Trimming removed 5 bases from V and 8 bases from J, with 15 bases in between. The CDR3 loop spans 14 amino acids. CDR3 loop: CASSLLPVEEKLFF. CDR3 coding DNA: TGTGCCAGCAGTCTGTTGCCCGTAGAGGAAAAACTGTTTTTT.

This chain joins TRBV3-1 (or the pseudogene TRBV3-2) and TRBJ1-2; 7 bases are a match to TRBD1. V shed 8 bases and J 7 bases; nucleotides not matched to a gene: 7. The CDR3 has 12 residues. CDR1 is LGHDT and CDR2 is YNNKEL in the germline V gene (reference sequence). The chain's CDR3 is CASSNRGGGYTF. The CDR3 DNA is TGTGCCAGCTCCAACAGGGGCGGTGGCTACACCTTC.